Listed below are T cell receptor beta chains from one sample, sequenced in a study of shared clonotypes between healthy human individuals. Assay used: immunoSEQ multiplex PCR; TCRdb lists only in-frame clones, some missing. Here the sample spans 2 million or so clones, roughly 96% being singletons. The sequenced sample was naive CD4+ T cells sorted from blood. Receptor source: a man aged 18 to 30 in good health. The conserved cysteine and the conserved F or W are not part of the CDR3 here. Rows give clone size only sometimes, using once, few, many, or a class for an expanded clone.

J gene | V gene | clone size | CDR3 protein
TRBJ2-7 | TRBV15 | - | ATSPRLAGGLSYEQY
TRBJ2-7 | TRBV7-9 | many | ASSLGDEQY
TRBJ2-6 | TRBV30 | - | AWTTGSGANVLT
TRBJ1-1 | TRBV30 | - | AWSVLTNTEAF
TRBJ1-2 | TRBV6-1 | - | ASSEAGRYGYT
TRBJ1-6 | TRBV10-2 | - | ASTRVGESPLH
TRBJ1-5 | TRBV5-6 | - | ASSSISEPQH
TRBJ2-7 | TRBV19 | - | ASSPDGQINEQY
TRBJ1-6 | TRBV7-2 | - | ASRTGGLNSPLH
TRBJ2-5 | TRBV5-6 | - | ASSFGWYQETQY
TRBJ2-7 | TRBV30 | - | AWSVSVSTYEQY
TRBJ1-6 | TRBV19 | - | ASNQGSETLH
TRBJ2-1 | TRBV7-2 | - | ASSLQSGVDEQF
TRBJ1-1 | TRBV4-1 | - | ASSQPDRGWTEAF
TRBJ1-3 | TRBV6-1 | - | ASAGQGYGNTIY
TRBJ2-7 | TRBV18 | - | ASSPPSGQRSYEQY
TRBJ1-1 | TRBV9 | once | ASSVATGVTEAF
TRBJ2-7 | TRBV6-1 | - | ASKDTGSLYEQY
TRBJ2-7 | TRBV7-2 | - | ASSRRTDAYEQY
TRBJ2-1 | TRBV30 | - | AWSVPGLGWGNEQF
TRBJ1-6 | TRBV5-6 | - | ASSLAASVAPLH
TRBJ1-1 | TRBV5-4 | once | ASSFVHRLTANTEAF
TRBJ2-7 | TRBV2 | - | ASSESGYEQY
TRBJ2-5 | TRBV6-1 | - | ASSEMGGQAQETQY
TRBJ1-1 | TRBV19 | - | ASSIDLRGNTEAF
TRBJ2-3 | TRBV6-1 | - | ASSERGPLLGTDTQY
TRBJ2-5 | TRBV2 | - | ASSDWAGETQY
TRBJ2-7 | TRBV30 | once | AWSDRAPYEQY